Given below is one T cell receptor (beta chain) in context. The antigen is not known. The sample belongs to a study of cytomegalovirus exposure and HLA in healthy donors. Background on the study: Among over 350 genotyped donors, around 82% fell in the Caucasian-associated ancestry cluster.

Unmatched junction bases numbered 10, after V lost 5 bases and J lost 9 bases. This CDR3 region has 14 residues. Germline V gene lookup returns CDR1 SGHAT and CDR2 FQNNGV. Whole-study results and caveats: Productive status was seen about 90% or about 30% of the time for most TCR beta V segments in an earlier analysis. The likely explanation for a cluster of highly shared sequence variants was sequencing artifact. Sequences of the TCR beta chain were said to predict the HLA-A and HLA-B alleles of most subjects accurately.

The PCR ran on 60 Vbeta and 13 Jbeta primers. Generated by immunoSEQ multiplex PCR, the TCRdb table keeps only in-frame clones and is missing some. There are some 170,000 clones in the sample; about 80% occur only once, and about 4.3% lies in the top ten. The specimen was PBMCs. The source of this sequence is a man aged 30 to 39 in good health and CMV-seronegative. This chain connects TRBV11-2 to TRBJ1-2; 9 positions agree with TRBD1. The CDR3 DNA is TGTGCCAGCAGCCCTCATATCGACAGGGGGAGCTACACCTTC. Encoded protein: CASSPHIDRGSYTF. Complete variable domain (other parts from reference TRBV11-2 and TRBJ1-2): EAGVAQSPRYKIIEKRQSVAFWCNPISGHATLYWYQQILGQGPKLLIQFQNNGVVDDSQLPKDRFSAERLKGVDSTLKIQPAKLEDSAVYLCASSPHIDRGSYTFGSGTRLTVV.